This TCR beta chain was profiled in a study of T cells in Graves' hyperthyroidism and ophthalmopathy. Overall study findings and caveats: The authors' 13 V-J model separated ophthalmopathy from stable hyperthyroidism.

As concerns this clonotype: Antigen specificity is unknown.

TCR beta CDR3 sequences were amplified from RNA transcripts. HTBI primers were used for first-round RT-PCR of the TCR CDR3. TCRdb reprocessed the multiplex PCR reads via MiXCR and lists one record per CDR3 protein. The top ten clones hold 13% of a sample with about 410,000 distinct CDR3 sequences, under 15% of them seen once. The V gene's germline CDR1 is MDHEN and CDR2 SYDVKM. With V trimmed by 1 base and J by 6 bases, 3 bases remained unmatched. The CDR3 has 15 residues. The rearrangement joins TRBV28 to TRBJ1-6, with 7 bases matching TRBD1. The receptor was derived from a man aged 18 to 30 with Graves' ophthalmopathy. Sample: blood. CDR3 in amino acids: CASSLSGGGNSPLHF. In nucleotides, the CDR3 is TGTGCCAGCAGTTTATCAGGGGGGGGTAATTCACCCCTCCACTTT.